This TCR beta chain was sequenced in a study of T cell responses to AZD1222 COVID-19 vaccine. With regard to this clone: The antigen is undetermined.

CDR1 and CDR2 from the germline V gene are LNHDA and SQIVND (reference sequence). Losses at the gene ends were 3 bases for V and 0 bases for J; bases not matched to a gene: 7. This CDR3 has 16 residues. Profiled with immunoSEQ multiplex PCR; TCRdb holds only in-frame clones, not every one. The table includes under 200,000 clones, roughly 92% detected once. Findings of the study overall: Only a handful of AZD1222 recipients, about six in all, had baseline seropositivity. White British people made up most donors, females outnumbered males, and clonal diversity was possibly underestimated.

The specimen comprised peripheral blood, sampled 28 days after the second dose of the MenACWY control vaccine. This receptor was identified in an adult who received the MenACWY meningococcal vaccine as a control. The V and J genes are TRBV19 and TRBJ2-7; the match to TRBD2 covers 8 bases. This CDR3 reads CASSIDLAGFSYEQYF. CDR3 in DNA: TGTGCCAGTAGTATTGATTTAGCGGGGTTCTCCTACGAGCAGTACTTC.